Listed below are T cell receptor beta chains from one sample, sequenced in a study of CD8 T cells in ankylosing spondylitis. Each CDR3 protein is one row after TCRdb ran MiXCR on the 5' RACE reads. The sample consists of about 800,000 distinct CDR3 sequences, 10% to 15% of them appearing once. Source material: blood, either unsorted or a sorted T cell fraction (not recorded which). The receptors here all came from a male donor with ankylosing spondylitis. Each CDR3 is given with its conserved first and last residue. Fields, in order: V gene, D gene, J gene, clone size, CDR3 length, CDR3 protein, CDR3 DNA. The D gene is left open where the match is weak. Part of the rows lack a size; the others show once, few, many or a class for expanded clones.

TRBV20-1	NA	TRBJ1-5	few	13	CSAMGSMIQPQHF	TGCAGTGCCATGGGGTCTATGATTCAGCCCCAGCATTTT
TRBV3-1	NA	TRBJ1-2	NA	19	CATTKGVPWAQGRKNGYTF	TGTGCCACCACCAAGGGGGTCCCTTGGGCACAGGGAAGAAAGAATGGCTACACCTTC
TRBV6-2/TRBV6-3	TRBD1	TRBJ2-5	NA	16	CASSWRGTGDQETQYF	TGTGCCAGCAGTTGGCGTGGGACAGGAGATCAAGAGACCCAGTACTTC
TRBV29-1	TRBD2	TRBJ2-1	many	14	CSGELAMGVGEQFF	TGCAGCGGTGAACTAGCGATGGGAGTAGGTGAGCAGTTCTTC
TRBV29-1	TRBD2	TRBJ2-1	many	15	CSAYGTSVTYNEQFF	TGCAGCGCCTACGGGACTAGCGTAACCTACAATGAGCAGTTCTTC
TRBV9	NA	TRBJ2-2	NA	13	CASSVVEHGELFF	TGTGCCAGCAGCGTAGTCGAGCACGGGGAGCTGTTTTTT
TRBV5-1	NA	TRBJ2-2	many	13	CASRDRNTGELFF	TGCGCCAGCAGGGACAGGAACACCGGGGAGCTGTTTTTT
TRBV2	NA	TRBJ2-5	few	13	CASSGLIQETQYF	TGTGCCAGCAGTGGACTGATTCAAGAGACCCAGTACTTC
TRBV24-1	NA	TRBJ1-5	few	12	CATSVNNQPQHF	TGTGCCACCAGTGTGAACAATCAGCCCCAGCATTTT
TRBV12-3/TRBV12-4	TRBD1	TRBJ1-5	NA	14	CASSSDRARQPQHF	TGTGCCAGCAGTTCCGACAGGGCGAGGCAGCCCCAGCATTTT
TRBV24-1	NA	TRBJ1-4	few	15	CATSEARDGNEKLFF	TGTGCCACCAGTGAGGCCCGGGACGGTAATGAAAAACTGTTTTTT
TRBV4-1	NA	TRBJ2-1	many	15	CASSQDGAGGNEQFF	TGCGCCAGCAGCCAAGATGGGGCAGGGGGGAATGAGCAGTTCTTC
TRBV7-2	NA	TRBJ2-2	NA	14	CASSPRQITGELFF	TGTGCCAGCAGCCCCCGACAGATCACCGGGGAGCTGTTTTTT
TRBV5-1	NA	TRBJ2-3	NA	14	CASRPRQGTDTQYF	TGCGCCAGCAGACCAAGGCAGGGCACAGATACGCAGTATTTT
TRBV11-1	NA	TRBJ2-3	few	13	CASSLLETDTQYF	TGTGCCAGCAGCTTACTAGAGACAGATACGCAGTATTTT
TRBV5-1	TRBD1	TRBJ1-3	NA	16	CASSLAGDRFGNTIYF	TGCGCCAGCAGCTTGGCGGGGGACAGGTTTGGAAACACCATATATTTT
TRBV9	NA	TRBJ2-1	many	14	CASRRESSYNEQFF	TGTGCCAGCAGGCGGGAAAGCTCCTACAATGAGCAGTTCTTC
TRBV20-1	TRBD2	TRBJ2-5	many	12	CSADSGVETQYF	TGCAGTGCTGATAGCGGGGTCGAGACCCAGTACTTC